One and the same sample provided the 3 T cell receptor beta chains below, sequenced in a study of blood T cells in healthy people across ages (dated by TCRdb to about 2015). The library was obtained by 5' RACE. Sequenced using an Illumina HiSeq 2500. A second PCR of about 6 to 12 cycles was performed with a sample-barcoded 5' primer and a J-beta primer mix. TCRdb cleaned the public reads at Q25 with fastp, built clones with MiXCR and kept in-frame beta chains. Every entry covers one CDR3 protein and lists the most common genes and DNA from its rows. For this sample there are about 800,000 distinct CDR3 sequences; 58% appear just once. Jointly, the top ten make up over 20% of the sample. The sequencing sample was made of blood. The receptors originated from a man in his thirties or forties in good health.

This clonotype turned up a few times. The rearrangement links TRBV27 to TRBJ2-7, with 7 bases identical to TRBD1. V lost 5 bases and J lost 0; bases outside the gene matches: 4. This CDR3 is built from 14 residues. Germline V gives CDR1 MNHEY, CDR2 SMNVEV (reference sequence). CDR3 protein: CASSDRESSYEQYF. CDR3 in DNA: TGTGCCAGCAGTGACAGGGAAAGCTCCTACGAGCAGTACTTC.

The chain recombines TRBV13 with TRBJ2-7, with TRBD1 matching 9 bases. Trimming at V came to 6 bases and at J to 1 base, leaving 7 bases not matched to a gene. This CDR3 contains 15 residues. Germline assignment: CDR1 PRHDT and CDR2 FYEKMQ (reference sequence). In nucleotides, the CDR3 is TGTGCCAGCAGATCCCGACAGGGGGGGTCCTACGAGCAGTACTTC. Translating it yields CASRSRQGGSYEQYF.

This chain's CDR3 is CATSRVRSRGEKLFF. CDR3 nucleotides: TGTGCCACCAGCAGAGTGAGGAGTCGGGGTGAAAAACTGTTTTTT. V usage is TRBV15 and J usage is TRBJ1-4; D remains ambiguous. The V gene lost 1 base and the J gene lost 7 bases, with 13 bases spanning the gap. The CDR3 covers 15 residues. Germline CDR1 reads LNHNV; CDR2 reads YYDKDF (reference sequence).